The clone carrying this T cell receptor beta chain was seen ten or more times. Its specificity is unknown. Documented time point: newly diagnosed GD, antithyroid drugs for less than 3 months. The TCR library was prepared using RNA isolated from PBMCs. EDTA tubes held Nine milliliters of peripheral blood from each patient. This entry is derived from a study of regulatory T cells in long-lasting Graves disease. Germline lookup yields CDR1 MNHEY and CDR2 SMNVEV (reference sequence). Between the trimmed V and J ends, which lost 4 bases and 1 base, there was a span of 10 bases. The CDR3 consists of 14 residues. Study-level results: The small sample size may have reduced accuracy. There was favoring of TRBV28, TRBJ1-2 and TRBJ2-5 in persistent disease.

CDR3 regions were amplified by Arm-PCR using iRepertoire HTBI primers to build TCR beta libraries. One entry per CDR3 protein, called by TCRdb with MiXCR from the multiplex PCR reads. The sample lists hundreds of thousands of distinct CDR3 sequences, 15% to 18% seen once, with 20% to 25% in the top ten. The clonotype comes from a female donor with Graves disease. The chain links TRBV27 to TRBJ1-1, with a weak D call TRBD1 (5 bases). The specimen was peripheral blood mononuclear cells (PBMCs), collected at new diagnosis, from a patient treated with antithyroid drugs. The CDR3 is CASSSRQRNTEAFF. The CDR3 nucleotides read TGTGCCAGCAGTTCCCGACAGAGGAACACTGAAGCTTTCTTT.